These T cell receptor beta chains were read from a single sample in a study of beta chain features in type 1 diabetes. Data came from immunoSEQ multiplex PCR; TCRdb stores just in-frame clones and leaves some out. The sample holds some 330,000 clones, roughly 12% seen once. The specimen was naive CD4+ T cells from blood. The source of these receptors is a woman in her late teens or twenties with type 1 diabetes. CDR3s include the opening cysteine and the closing phenylalanine or tryptophan. D genes are given only for firm matches. Clone sizes are given selectively: once, few, many, or a class where the clone is expanded.

CASSQGAYEQYF TGCGCCAGCAGTCAGGGGGCCTACGAGCAGTACTTC TRBD1 TRBJ2-7 few TRBV5-1
CAAGGNTEAFF TGTGCCGCGGGGGGGAACACTGAAGCTTTCTTT - TRBJ1-1 few TRBV25-1
CASSSRAKGGELFF TGTGCCAGCAGCTCCAGGGCGAAGGGCGGGGAGCTGTTTTTT - TRBJ2-2 few TRBV5-4
CATETGYLADTQYF TGTGCCACGGAAACAGGGTACCTCGCAGATACGCAGTATTTT - TRBJ2-3 few TRBV19
CATRLAGDRDEQFF TGTGCCACCCGACTAGCGGGAGACCGGGATGAGCAGTTCTTC TRBD2 TRBJ2-1 - TRBV10-3
CASSYWASGGPYEQYF TGTGCCAGCAGTTACTGGGCTAGCGGGGGACCCTACGAGCAGTACTTC TRBD2 TRBJ2-7 - TRBV6-5
CSVDEGQSTGELFF TGCAGCGTTGATGAGGGACAGAGCACCGGGGAGCTGTTTTTT TRBD1 TRBJ2-2 few TRBV29-1
CASSQRTSGTQYF TGCGCCAGCAGCCAACGGACTAGCGGTACGCAGTATTTT TRBD2 TRBJ2-3 - TRBV4-3
CASHPRGGRALADTQYF TGTGCCAGCCATCCGAGGGGCGGGCGGGCGCTAGCGGATACGCAGTATTTT - TRBJ2-3 - TRBV7-9
CASSPKTIIDLEAFF TGTGCCAGCTCACCAAAGACAATAATCGACCTTGAAGCTTTCTTT - TRBJ1-1 - TRBV18
CASSQQTIGRDSNQPQHF TGTGCCAGCAGCCAACAAACCATTGGCCGCGACTCCAATCAGCCCCAGCATTTT - TRBJ1-5 few TRBV4-2
CATSKSNIDWGGETQYF TGTGCCACCAGCAAATCTAATATCGATTGGGGGGGAGAGACCCAGTACTTC TRBD2 TRBJ2-5 few TRBV15
CASSLDGGYNSPLHF TGTGCCAGCAGCTTAGATGGCGGATATAATTCACCCCTCCACTTT - TRBJ1-6 few TRBV11-2
CASEQVSGANVLTF TGTGCCAGTGAACAGGTCTCTGGGGCCAACGTCCTGACTTTC - TRBJ2-6 few TRBV19
CASGLGQGEIYGYTF TGTGCTAGTGGTCTGGGACAGGGAGAGATCTATGGCTACACCTTC TRBD1 TRBJ1-2 - TRBV12-5
CATSRGDGNQPQHF TGTGCCACCAGCAGGGGAGATGGCAATCAGCCCCAGCATTTT - TRBJ1-5 - TRBV15
CASSFSRERGEQFF TGCGCCAGCAGCTTCTCGCGGGAGCGGGGTGAGCAGTTCTTC TRBD2 TRBJ2-1 - TRBV5-1
CASSTGTGPYEQYF TGTGCCAGCTCCACCGGGACAGGGCCCTACGAGCAGTACTTC TRBD1 TRBJ2-7 few TRBV18
CAWSGTAYEQYF TGTGCCTGGAGCGGGACAGCCTACGAGCAGTACTTC TRBD1 TRBJ2-7 - TRBV30
CASSLPGALKHYEQYF TGTGCCAGCAGTCTACCTGGGGCCCTCAAGCACTACGAGCAGTACTTC - TRBJ2-7 - TRBV28
CASSQVLAGGKNQPQHF TGCGCCAGCAGCCAAGTCCTAGCAGGGGGAAAGAATCAGCCCCAGCATTTT TRBD1 TRBJ1-5 - TRBV4-3
CAISEPREGTQYF TGTGCCATCAGTGAGCCCCGGGAGGGGACCCAGTACTTC TRBD2 TRBJ2-5 - TRBV10-3
CASSAGQGGTEAFF TGCGCCAGCAGCGCAGGACAGGGTGGGACTGAAGCTTTCTTT TRBD1 TRBJ1-1 few TRBV5-1
CASSELRVGSTDTQYF TGTGCCAGCAGTGAACTGAGGGTGGGTAGCACAGATACGCAGTATTTT - TRBJ2-3 - TRBV25-1
CASSPQGAPRETQYF TGTGCCAGCTCACCGCAGGGGGCGCCCCGAGAGACCCAGTACTTC TRBD1 TRBJ2-5 few TRBV18
CASSERGQTGYTF TGTGCCAGCAGTGAACGCGGACAGACTGGCTACACCTTC - TRBJ1-2 - TRBV25-1
CASSVASTASTDTQYF TGTGCCAGCAGCGTGGCTAGCACAGCTAGCACAGATACGCAGTATTTT - TRBJ2-3 few TRBV9
CASSSGNGANVLTF TGTGCCAGCAGTTCGGGGAACGGGGCCAACGTCCTGACTTTC - TRBJ2-6 few TRBV6-5
CASSPYGLAGLDNEQFF TGTGCCAGCAGCCCCTACGGACTAGCGGGATTGGACAATGAGCAGTTCTTC TRBD2 TRBJ2-1 few TRBV9
CSVGDTLGIQYF TGCAGCGTTGGGGACACATTGGGCATTCAGTACTTC - TRBJ2-4 few TRBV29-1
CAISDPRYNEQFF TGTGCCATCAGTGACCCCAGGTACAATGAGCAGTTCTTC - TRBJ2-1 few TRBV10-3
CASSNREGNSPLHF TGTGCCAGCTCAAACAGGGAAGGTAATTCACCCCTCCACTTT - TRBJ1-6 - TRBV18
CASSSRDRGWSPLHF TGTGCCAGCAGCTCCCGGGACAGGGGATGGTCACCCCTCCACTTT TRBD1 TRBJ1-6 few TRBV9
CASSGAPGLAGAISTDTQYF TGCGCCAGCTCGGGGGCACCGGGACTAGCGGGGGCAATAAGCACAGATACGCAGTATTTT TRBD2 TRBJ2-3 few TRBV5-1
CASSQGGGETQYF TGCGCCAGCAGCCAAGGAGGGGGAGAGACCCAGTACTTC - TRBJ2-5 - TRBV4-3
CASSVAYGRESPLHF TGTGCCAGCAGCGTAGCTTATGGGAGGGAATCACCCCTCCACTTT - TRBJ1-6 - TRBV9
CASSFDRETQYF TGTGCCAGCAGTTTCGACAGGGAGACCCAGTACTTC - TRBJ2-5 few TRBV7-2
CASSQDRVNEQFF TGTGCTAGCAGCCAGGACAGGGTGAATGAGCAGTTCTTC TRBD1 TRBJ2-1 few TRBV7-7
CASKGLAHEQFF TGTGCCAGCAAAGGACTAGCGCATGAGCAGTTCTTC TRBD2 TRBJ2-1 - TRBV2
CASSPMGARTGANVLTF TGTGCCAGCTCACCAATGGGGGCACGGACTGGGGCCAACGTCCTGACTTTC - TRBJ2-6 - TRBV18
CASSLQGRRTGELFF TGTGCCAGCAGCTTACAGGGGCGCCGGACCGGGGAGCTGTTTTTT - TRBJ2-2 - TRBV13